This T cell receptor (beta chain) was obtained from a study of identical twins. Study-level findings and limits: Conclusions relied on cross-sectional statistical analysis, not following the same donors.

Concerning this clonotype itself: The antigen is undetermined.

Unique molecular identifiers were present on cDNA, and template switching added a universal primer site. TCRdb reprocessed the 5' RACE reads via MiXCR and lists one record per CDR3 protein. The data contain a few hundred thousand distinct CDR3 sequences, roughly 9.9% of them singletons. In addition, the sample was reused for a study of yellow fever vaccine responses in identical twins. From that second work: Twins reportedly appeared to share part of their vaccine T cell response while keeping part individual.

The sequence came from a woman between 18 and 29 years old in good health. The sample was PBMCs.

The CDR3 DNA reads TGTGCCAGCAGCCGCGACACAGGAGGCTATGGCTACACCTTC. Translated, it gives CASSRDTGGYGYTF. The gene calls are TRBV6-2 or TRBV6-3 and TRBJ1-2, with D possibly being TRBD1 (5 bases). Germline loops: CDR1 MNHEY, CDR2 SVGEGT. V lost 6 bases and J 4 bases, leaving 15 bases between the germline ends. The CDR3 loop spans 14 amino acids.